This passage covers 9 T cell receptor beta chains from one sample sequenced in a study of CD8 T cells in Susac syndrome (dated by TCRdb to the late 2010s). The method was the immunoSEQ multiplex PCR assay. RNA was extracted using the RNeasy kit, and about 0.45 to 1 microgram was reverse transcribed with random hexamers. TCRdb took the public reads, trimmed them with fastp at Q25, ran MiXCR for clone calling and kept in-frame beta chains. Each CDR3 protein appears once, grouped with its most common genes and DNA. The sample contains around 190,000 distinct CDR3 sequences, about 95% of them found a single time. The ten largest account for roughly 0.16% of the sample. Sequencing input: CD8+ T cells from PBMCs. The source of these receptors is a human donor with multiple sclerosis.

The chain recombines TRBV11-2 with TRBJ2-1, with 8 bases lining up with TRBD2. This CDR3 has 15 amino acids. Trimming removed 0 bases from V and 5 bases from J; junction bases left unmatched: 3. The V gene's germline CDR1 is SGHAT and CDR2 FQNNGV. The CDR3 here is CASSLDGRANNEQFF. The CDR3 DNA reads TGTGCCAGCAGCTTAGACGGGAGGGCCAACAATGAGCAGTTCTTC.

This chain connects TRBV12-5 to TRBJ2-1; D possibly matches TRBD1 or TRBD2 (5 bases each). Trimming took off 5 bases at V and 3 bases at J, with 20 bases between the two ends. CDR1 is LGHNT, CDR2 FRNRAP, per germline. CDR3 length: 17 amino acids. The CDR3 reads CASGPNPGTPGYNEQFF. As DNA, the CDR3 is TGTGCTAGTGGTCCAAACCCCGGGACCCCGGGCTACAATGAGCAGTTCTTC. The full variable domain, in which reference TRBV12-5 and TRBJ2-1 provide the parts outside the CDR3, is DARVTQTPRHKVTEMGQEVTMRCQPILGHNTVFWYRQTMMQGLELLAYFRNRAPLDDSGMPKDRFSAEMPDATLATLKIQPSEPRDSAVYFCASGPNPGTPGYNEQFFGPGTRLTVL.

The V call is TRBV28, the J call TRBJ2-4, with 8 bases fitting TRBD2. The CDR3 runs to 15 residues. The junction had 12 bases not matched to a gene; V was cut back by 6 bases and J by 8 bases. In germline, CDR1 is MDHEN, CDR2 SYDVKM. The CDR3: CASSGGLDDLDIQYF. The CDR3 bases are TGTGCCAGCAGCGGGGGACTAGACGACTTGGACATTCAGTACTTC.

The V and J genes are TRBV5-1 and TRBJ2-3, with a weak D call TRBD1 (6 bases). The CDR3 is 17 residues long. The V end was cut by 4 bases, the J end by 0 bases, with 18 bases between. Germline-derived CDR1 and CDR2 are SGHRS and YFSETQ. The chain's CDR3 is CASSPRIGQLSTDTQYF. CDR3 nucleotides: TGCGCCAGCAGCCCACGAATTGGACAGCTAAGCACAGATACGCAGTATTTT.

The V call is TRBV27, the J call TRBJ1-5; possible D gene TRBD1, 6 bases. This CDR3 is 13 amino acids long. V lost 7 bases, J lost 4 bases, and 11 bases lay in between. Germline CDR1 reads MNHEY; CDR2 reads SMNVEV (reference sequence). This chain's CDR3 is CASNGGANQPQHF. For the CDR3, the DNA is TGTGCCAGCAACGGGGGCGCAAATCAGCCCCAGCATTTT.

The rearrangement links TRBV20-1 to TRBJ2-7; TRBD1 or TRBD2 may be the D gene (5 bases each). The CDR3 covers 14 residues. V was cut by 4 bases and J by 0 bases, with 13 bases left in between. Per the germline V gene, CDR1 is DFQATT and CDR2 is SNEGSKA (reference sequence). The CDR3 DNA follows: TGCAGTGCTACCCGGGACCGATACTCCTACGAGCAGTACTTC. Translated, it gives CSATRDRYSYEQYF.

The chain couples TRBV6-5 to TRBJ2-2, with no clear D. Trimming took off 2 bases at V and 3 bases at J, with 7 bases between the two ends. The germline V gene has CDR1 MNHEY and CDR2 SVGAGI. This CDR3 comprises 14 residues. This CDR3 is CASSYIPHTGELFF. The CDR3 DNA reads TGTGCCAGCAGTTACATCCCACACACCGGGGAGCTGTTTTTT.

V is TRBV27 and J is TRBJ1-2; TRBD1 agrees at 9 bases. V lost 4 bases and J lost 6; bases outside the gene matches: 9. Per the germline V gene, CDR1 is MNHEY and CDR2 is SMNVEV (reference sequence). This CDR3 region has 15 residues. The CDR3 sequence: CASSSPGQGKHGYTF. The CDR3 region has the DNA TGTGCCAGCAGTTCGCCCGGACAGGGGAAGCATGGCTACACCTTC.

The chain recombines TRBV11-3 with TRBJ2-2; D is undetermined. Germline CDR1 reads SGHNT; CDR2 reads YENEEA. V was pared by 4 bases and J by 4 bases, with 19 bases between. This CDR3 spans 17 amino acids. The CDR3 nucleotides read TGTGCCAGCAGCTCCCCTGAACTTTCAGGTGCCACCGGGGAGCTGTTTTTT. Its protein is CASSSPELSGATGELFF. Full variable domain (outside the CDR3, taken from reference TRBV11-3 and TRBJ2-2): EAGVVQSPRYKIIEKKQPVAFWCNPISGHNTLYWYLQNLGQGPELLIRYENEEAVDDSQLPKDRFSAERLKGVDSTLKIQPAELGDSAVYLCASSSPELSGATGELFFGEGSRLTVL.